Included here is one T cell receptor (beta chain) sequence, with context. Germline trimming cut 3 bases from V and 8 bases from J; bases unmatched to any gene: 2. Germline V gives CDR1 ENHRY, CDR2 SYGVKD. CDR3 size: 13 residues. The data belong to a study of siplizumab effects on memory and regulatory T cells. Method: immunoSEQ multiplex PCR; TCRdb's copy keeps in-frame clones and lacks some. The table lists 100,000 to 110,000 clones, approximately 94% of them singletons. What was sequenced was non-Treg CD4+ T cells sorted from blood. The sequence was obtained from a human donor in good health. J is TRBJ2-2 and V is TRBV10-3; TRBD1 agrees at 8 bases. CDR3 bases: TGTGCCATCAGTGACGACAGGGGAGGGGAGCTGTTTTTT. Translated: CAISDDRGGELFF.